This passage covers 6 T cell receptor beta chains from one sample sequenced in a study of neurological immune-mediated disorders. Time point defined: longitudinal time-point 1 (baseline). TCRdb called the 5' RACE reads again in MiXCR, with one record for every CDR3 protein. Of tens of thousands of distinct CDR3 sequences listed, approximately 13% are singletons. Sequenced material: PBMCs. These receptors came from a female donor with HTLV-1-associated myelopathy (HAM/TSP).

This clonotype has only a few counts. The chain is built from TRBV5-1 and TRBJ2-1; D may be TRBD2 (5 bases). Germline V gene lookup returns CDR1 SGHRS and CDR2 YFSETQ. V was trimmed by 0 bases and J by 3 bases, leaving 10 bases between them. The CDR3 has 15 residues. The CDR3 spells CASSLVSGDYNEQFF. The DNA of the CDR3 is TGCGCCAGCAGCTTGGTCAGCGGAGACTACAATGAGCAGTTCTTC.

This clonotype was seen ten or more times. J is TRBJ1-1 and V is TRBV12-3 or TRBV12-4, with 9 positions matching TRBD1. This CDR3 is built from 15 residues. Trimming at V came to 5 bases and at J to 1 base, leaving 5 bases not matched to a gene. The CDR3 DNA follows: TGTGCCAGCAGTAAGCGGGACAGGGAGAACACTGAAGCTTTCTTT. Its translation is CASSKRDRENTEAFF.

This clonotype came up many times. The chain uses TRBV9 and TRBJ2-1; D remains unclear. Per the germline V gene, CDR1 is SGDLS and CDR2 is YYNGEE. Trimming shortened V by 4 bases and J by 8 bases, and 16 bases separated the two germline ends. The CDR3 has 14 amino acids. Here the CDR3 DNA reads TGTGCCAGCAGCCCTCGTAGATATATTGATGAGCAGTTCTTC. Its translation is CASSPRRYIDEQFF.

At least ten counts were recorded for this clonotype. The genes are TRBV25-1 and TRBJ2-7; D is uncertain. The V end was cut by 5 bases, the J end by 6 bases, with 11 bases between. The CDR3 has 12 amino acids. The germline V gene encodes CDR1 MGHDK and CDR2 SYGVNS. The CDR3 reads CASSLNRLEQYF. The CDR3 DNA is TGTGCCAGCAGTCTGAATAGGCTCGAGCAGTACTTC.

This clonotype was counted at least ten times. V and J are TRBV5-1 and TRBJ2-7; D is ambiguous. V gave up 5 bases and J gave up 4 bases, with 10 bases separating them. CDR3 length: 12 amino acids. Germline V gives CDR1 SGHRS, CDR2 YFSETQ. Here the CDR3 reads CASSPDRYEQYF. The CDR3, as DNA: TGCGCCAGCAGTCCTGACCGGTACGAGCAGTACTTC.

There are many counts of this clonotype. The chain is built from TRBV28 and TRBJ2-3; 7 bases are shared with TRBD1. V lost 5 bases to trimming and J lost 2 bases; unmatched junction nucleotides: 7. CDR3 length equals 15 residues. Germline V lookup: CDR1 MDHEN, CDR2 SYDVKM. Here the CDR3 DNA reads TGTGCCAGCAGTGAACAGGGGATGGTCACAGATACGCAGTATTTT. This encodes CASSEQGMVTDTQYF.